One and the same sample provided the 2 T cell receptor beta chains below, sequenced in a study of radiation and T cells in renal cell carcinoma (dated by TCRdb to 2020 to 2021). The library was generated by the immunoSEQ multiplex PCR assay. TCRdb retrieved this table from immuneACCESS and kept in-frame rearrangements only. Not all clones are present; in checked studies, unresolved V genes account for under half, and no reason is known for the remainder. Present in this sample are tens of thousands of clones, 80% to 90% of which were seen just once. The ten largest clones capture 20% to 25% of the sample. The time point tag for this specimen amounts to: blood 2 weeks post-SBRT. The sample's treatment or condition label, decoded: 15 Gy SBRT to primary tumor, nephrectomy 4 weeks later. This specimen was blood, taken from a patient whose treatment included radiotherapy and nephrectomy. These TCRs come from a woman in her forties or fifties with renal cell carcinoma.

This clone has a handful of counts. CDR3 amino acids: CASSLRASDTQYF. CDR3 sequence (DNA): TGTGCCAGCAGTTTACGGGCCTCAGATACGCAGTATTTT. The chain combines TRBV7-2 with TRBJ2-3, with D hard to call. This CDR3 spans 13 amino acids. The V end was cut by 6 bases, the J end by 4 bases, with 11 bases between. From germline, CDR1 is SGHTA and CDR2 FQGNSA.

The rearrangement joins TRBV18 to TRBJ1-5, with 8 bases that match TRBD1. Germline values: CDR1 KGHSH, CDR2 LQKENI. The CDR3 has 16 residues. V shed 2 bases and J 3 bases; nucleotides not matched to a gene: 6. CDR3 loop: CASSPNRQGLNQPQHF. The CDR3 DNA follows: TGTGCCAGCTCACCAAACCGACAGGGGCTCAATCAGCCCCAGCATTTT.